These 5 T cell receptor beta chains were all obtained from the same sample, sequenced in a study of immune evolution from preneoplasia to lung adenocarcinoma. TCRdb keeps only in-frame clones here, not all; method: immunoSEQ multiplex PCR. The table records about 2,400 clones, roughly 80% of them present only once. Sequencing used FFPE lung adenocarcinoma in situ tissue. These receptors were taken from a person aged 70 to 85 with lung adenocarcinoma.

In its sample, this clone ranks as large (0.1 to 1%). This rearrangement joins TRBV28 to TRBJ2-7; TRBD2 is a possible D gene (6 bases). The CDR3 loop spans 13 amino acids. Per the germline V gene, CDR1 is MDHEN and CDR2 is SYDVKM. Deletions cut 6 bases from V and 7 bases from J, with 16 bases between. CDR3 sequence (DNA): TGTGCCAGCAGACGGGTCGGGGGTTGGGAGCAGTACTTC. Protein sequence: CASRRVGGWEQYF.

V usage is TRBV9 and J usage is TRBJ2-3; 8 bases agree with TRBD2. CDR1 is SGDLS and CDR2 is YYNGEE in the germline V gene. The CDR3 is 14 amino acids. V shed 4 bases, J shed 3 bases, and the junction held 4 bases outside the gene matches. The CDR3 nucleotides read TGTGCCAGCAGCCTGACTAGCGCGACAGATACGCAGTATTTT. It yields the protein CASSLTSATDTQYF.

The chain carries TRBV27 and TRBJ2-3; no reliable D call. The CDR3 extends over 13 amino acids. Germline V gene sequence: CDR1 MNHEY, CDR2 SMNVEV (reference sequence). Trimming pared 3 bases from V and 2 bases from J, leaving 6 bases between. The CDR3 DNA reads TGTGCCAGCAGTTTTGACAACACAGATACGCAGTATTTT. Its translation: CASSFDNTDTQYF.

This sequence joins TRBV11-2 and TRBJ1-1, with D possibly being TRBD1 (6 bases). The germline V gene encodes CDR1 SGHAT and CDR2 FQNNGV. This CDR3 region has 14 residues. V was clipped by 5 bases and J by 1 base, with 11 bases between them. This chain's CDR3 is CASSKSTGNTEAFF. The CDR3 DNA sequence: TGTGCCAGCAGCAAATCGACAGGGAACACTGAAGCTTTCTTT.

This clone has just one count. The V call is TRBV7-8, the J call TRBJ1-5, with D possibly matching TRBD1 (5 bases). Germline loops: CDR1 SGHVS, CDR2 FQNEAQ. The V end lost 1 base, the J end lost 7 bases, and 11 bases lay between the germline ends. The CDR3 is 14 amino acids. The CDR3 spells CASSLGWGAQPQHF. Here the CDR3 DNA reads TGTGCCAGCAGCTTAGGTTGGGGCGCCCAGCCCCAGCATTTT.